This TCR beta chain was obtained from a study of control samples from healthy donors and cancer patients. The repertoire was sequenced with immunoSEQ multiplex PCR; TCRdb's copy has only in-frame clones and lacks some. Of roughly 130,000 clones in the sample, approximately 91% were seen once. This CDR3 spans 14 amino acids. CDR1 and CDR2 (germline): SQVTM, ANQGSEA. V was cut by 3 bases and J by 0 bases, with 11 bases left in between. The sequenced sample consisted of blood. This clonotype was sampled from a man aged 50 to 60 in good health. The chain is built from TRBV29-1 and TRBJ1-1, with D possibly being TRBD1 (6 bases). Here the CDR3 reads CSVDTQGMNTEAFF. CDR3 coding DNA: TGCAGCGTTGATACACAGGGAATGAACACTGAAGCTTTCTTT.